A single sample gave rise to the 11 T cell receptor beta chains below, sequenced in a study of T cells in Graves' hyperthyroidism and ophthalmopathy. RNA transcripts provided the source from which TCR beta CDR3 regions were amplified. First-round RT-PCR with HTBI primers amplified the TCR CDR3 region. TCRdb itself ran the multiplex PCR reads through MiXCR, one entry per CDR3 protein. The data contain under 550,000 distinct CDR3 sequences, just under 20% of them singletons. Specimen: blood. The receptors were gathered from a man aged 35 to 55 with Graves' ophthalmopathy.

To note about this clonotype: Germline and junction disagree at one end, which may indicate a read error. The genes are TRBV5-5 and TRBJ2-7; 10 bases map to TRBD2. The CDR3 contains 15 residues. Per germline, CDR1 SGHKS and CDR2 YYEKEE (reference sequence). In DNA, the CDR3 is TGCGCCAGCAGCATCTCTAGCGGGGGCACCTACGAGCAGCACTTC. Translation gives CASSISSGGTYEQHF.

In this sample, this clonotype turned up a few times. The V gene is TRBV30, the J gene TRBJ2-5, with D perhaps assigned TRBD1 or TRBD2 (5 bases each). Germline V gives CDR1 GTSNPN, CDR2 SVGIG (reference sequence). The CDR3 covers 13 residues. V was cut by 4 bases and J by 7 bases, with 16 bases left in between. As DNA, the CDR3 is TGTGCCTGGACCTCGGGACCTGGAGGGACCCAGTACTTC. This gives the protein CAWTSGPGGTQYF.

This clonotype was recorded once. At one boundary the junction diverges from the germline segment, which might be a read error. The chain joins TRBV12-3 or TRBV12-4 to TRBJ2-7; the match to TRBD1 covers 9 bases. CDR3 length equals 15 residues. The CDR3 region is CAGSPRDRDPAEQYF. CDR3 sequence (DNA): TGTGCCGGCAGTCCCCGGGACAGGGATCCCGCCGAGCAGTACTTC.

The V call is TRBV20-1, the J call TRBJ1-2, with 7 bases matching TRBD1. The CDR3 consists of 17 residues. J lost 2 bases, V lost 1 base, and 13 bases had no gene match. Germline V gives CDR1 DFQATT, CDR2 SNEGSKA (reference sequence). The CDR3 DNA reads TGCAGTGCTAGAGGCGAGGGACAGAGCGTAGTAAACTATGGCTACACCTTC. Protein product: CSARGEGQSVVNYGYTF.

This clonotype was picked up many times. The chain carries TRBV2 and TRBJ1-2; 9 bases line up with TRBD1. Germline-derived CDR1 and CDR2 are SNHLY and FYNNEI. V shed 11 bases, J shed 6 bases, and the junction held 13 bases outside the gene matches. This CDR3 has 14 amino acids. CDR3 residues: CASGTGPALDGYTF. CDR3 coding DNA: TGTGCCTCCGGGACAGGGCCCGCCCTTGATGGCTACACCTTC.

The V and J genes are TRBV29-1 and TRBJ2-4; 12 bases are a match to TRBD2. The CDR3 has 20 amino acids. The germline V gene has CDR1 SQVTM and CDR2 ANQGSEA. V shed 5 bases and J 0 bases; nucleotides not matched to a gene: 17. The CDR3 DNA follows: TGCAGCGTTAGGCCCAGGCTAGCGGGGGGGGCCCAGCTAGCCAAAAACATTCAGTACTTC. Its protein is CSVRPRLAGGAQLAKNIQYF.

CDR3 sequence reads: CASSFRRESSYEQYF. CDR3 nucleotide sequence: TGTGCCAGCAGCTTTCGGCGGGAGAGCTCCTACGAGCAGTACTTC. The J gene is TRBJ2-7, the V gene TRBV7-9, with TRBD2 matching 7 bases. CDR1 SEHNR and CDR2 FQNEAQ come from the germline V gene (reference sequence). This CDR3 is built from 15 residues. The V gene end was trimmed by 3 bases and the J gene end by 0 bases; junction bases not matched to a gene: 5.

The chain combines TRBV27 with TRBJ2-5, with TRBD1 as a possible D gene (5 bases). The CDR3 covers 17 residues. Trimming pared 2 bases from V and 1 base from J, leaving 17 bases between. CDR1 is MNHEY and CDR2 is SMNVEV in the germline V gene (reference sequence). CDR3 nucleotides: TGTGCCAGCAGTTTAACAGGCGGAAATCCTATCCAAGAGACCCAGTACTTC. Translating it yields CASSLTGGNPIQETQYF.

This clonotype appeared many times. V is TRBV3-1 and J is TRBJ2-7; 10 bases line up with TRBD2. The germline V gene has CDR1 LGHDT and CDR2 YNNKEL (reference sequence). Trimming at V came to 4 bases and at J to 6 bases, leaving 9 bases not matched to a gene. The CDR3 is made up of 15 amino acids. The CDR3 spells CASSLGLLAGAEQYF. CDR3 DNA sequence: TGTGCCAGCAGCCTAGGTCTGCTAGCGGGAGCCGAGCAGTACTTC.

The J gene is TRBJ2-6, the V gene TRBV7-2; D is possibly TRBD2 (6 bases). The germline gives CDR1 SGHTA, CDR2 FQGNSA. Trimming removed 6 bases from V and 3 bases from J, with 15 bases in between. There are 16 residues in the CDR3. CDR3 region: CASSNKGTFGANVLTF. Written as DNA, the CDR3 is TGTGCCAGCAGTAACAAAGGGACTTTTGGGGCCAACGTCCTGACTTTC.

The chain uses TRBV29-1 and TRBJ2-5, with D possibly being TRBD2 (6 bases). The CDR3 sequence is 15 residues long. Deletions cut 5 bases from V and 10 bases from J, with 26 bases between. Per germline, CDR1 SQVTM and CDR2 ANQGSEA. The chain's CDR3 is CSVSATFWGEAHQYF. The CDR3 DNA sequence: TGCAGCGTTTCAGCCACTTTCTGGGGGGAGGCTCACCAGTACTTC.